What follows are 16 T cell receptor beta chains derived from one specimen sequenced in a study of T cells in Graves' hyperthyroidism and ophthalmopathy. RNA transcripts provided the source from which TCR beta CDR3 regions were amplified. HTBI primers were employed in a first-round RT-PCR of the TCR CDR3. Each CDR3 protein is one row after TCRdb ran MiXCR on the multiplex PCR reads. The profile covers 550,000 to 800,000 distinct CDR3 sequences, with 15% to 20% appearing a single time and under 8.5% taken by the ten largest. Material: blood. These receptor sequences come from a man aged 18 to 29 with Graves' hyperthyroidism.

The rearrangement uses TRBV4-1 and TRBJ2-6; 9 nucleotides align to TRBD1. Germline loops: CDR1 MGHRA, CDR2 YSYEKL. J lost 1 base, V lost 5 bases, and 6 bases had no gene match. The CDR3 spans 17 residues. As DNA, the CDR3 is TGCGCCAGCAGCTTCGGGACAGGGAATTCTGGGGCCAACGTCCTGACTTTC. It specifies CASSFGTGNSGANVLTF.

Remarks on this clonotype: One end of the junction varies from germline; a read error may be responsible. The chain has TRBV5-1 and TRBJ2-3, with D unclear. The CDR3 runs 14 residues. Per the germline V gene, CDR1 is SGHRS and CDR2 is YFSETQ. CDR3 in DNA: TGCGCCAGCCAAGGAGCCCAATCGGGCGATACGCGGTATTTT. Its translation is CASQGAQSGDTRYF.

This clonotype was seen more than once but under ten times. The rearrangement uses TRBV28 and TRBJ2-7; possibly TRBD2 for D (5 bases). This CDR3 contains 11 residues. The V end was cut by 6 bases, the J end by 6 bases, with 9 bases between. Germline V gives CDR1 MDHEN, CDR2 SYDVKM. CDR3 sequence reads: CASRRAGEQYF. The CDR3 nucleotides read TGTGCCAGCAGGAGGGCCGGCGAGCAGTACTTC.

This clonotype was recorded a few times. The chain has TRBV20-1 and TRBJ2-1; D call uncertain. V was cut by 3 bases and J by 6 bases, with 6 bases left in between. Looked up from germline, CDR1 is DFQATT and CDR2 is SNEGSKA (reference sequence). The CDR3 length is 11 residues. CDR3: CSASGFNEQFF. The CDR3 coding sequence is TGCAGTGCTAGCGGATTCAATGAGCAGTTCTTC.

This clonotype was detected only a few times. CDR3 residues: CASSRSLAKNIQYF. The CDR3 DNA sequence: TGTGCCAGCAGCCGGAGCTTAGCCAAAAACATTCAGTACTTC. This chain links TRBV7-2 with TRBJ2-4, with D uncertain. V was cut by 5 bases and J by 0 bases, with 8 bases left in between. This CDR3 contains 14 residues. The germline V gene has CDR1 SGHTA and CDR2 FQGNSA.

The chain joins TRBV9 to TRBJ1-2; D remains unclear. This CDR3 contains 15 residues. Germline CDR1 SGDLS, CDR2 YYNGEE. With 3 bases removed from V and 3 bases from J, the gap between germline ends came to 15 bases. CDR3 amino acids: CASSGGPRADYGYTF. CDR3 nucleotides: TGTGCCAGCAGCGGCGGACCTCGGGCGGACTATGGCTACACCTTC.

There are many counts of this clonotype. DNA of the CDR3: TGTGCCAGCAGCCCCCGGGGAGAAGCGGGAGTTGGGGAGACCCAGTACTTC. It is translated as CASSPRGEAGVGETQYF. V is TRBV9 and J is TRBJ2-5; 8 nucleotides align to TRBD2. The junction had 16 bases not matched to a gene; V was cut back by 4 bases and J by 5 bases. Per the germline V gene, CDR1 is SGDLS and CDR2 is YYNGEE. The CDR3 sequence is 17 residues long.

This clonotype was seen many times. V and J are TRBV18 and TRBJ1-1, with D possibly TRBD1 on 5 matching bases. V gave up 1 base and J gave up 3 bases, with 9 bases separating them. The germline V gene encodes CDR1 KGHSH and CDR2 LQKENI. This CDR3 is 14 amino acids long. The chain's CDR3 is CASSPQGWDTEAFF. The CDR3 region has the DNA TGTGCCAGCTCACCACAGGGGTGGGACACTGAAGCTTTCTTT.

This clonotype was picked up many times. The V gene is TRBV15, the J gene TRBJ2-7; TRBD1 might be the D (5 bases). V shed 4 bases and J shed 2 bases, with 9 bases lying between them. CDR1 LNHNV and CDR2 YYDKDF come from the germline V gene (reference sequence). The CDR3 covers 13 residues. CDR3 bases: TGTGCCACCAGCATGGACACCACCTACGAGCAGTACTTC. Its translation is CATSMDTTYEQYF. Full variable domain (outside the CDR3, taken from reference TRBV15 and TRBJ2-7): DAMVIQNPRYQVTQFGKPVTLSCSQTLNHNVMYWYQQKSSQAPKLLFHYYDKDFNNEADTPDNFQSRRPNTSFCFLDIRSPGLGDTAMYLCATSMDTTYEQYFGPGTRLTVT.

This clonotype was recorded at least ten times. This chain uses TRBV18 with TRBJ2-2; TRBD2 matches at 8 bases. V lost 3 bases and J lost 7; bases outside the gene matches: 7. Per germline, CDR1 KGHSH and CDR2 LQKENI. This CDR3 region has 15 residues. The CDR3 DNA is TGTGCCAGCTCACCGTCCAGCGGGAGTATCGGGGAGCTGTTTTTT. Residues: CASSPSSGSIGELFF.

This clonotype occurred a few times. J is TRBJ2-3 and V is TRBV7-9; D is unclear. Germline CDR1 is SEHNR and CDR2 is FQNEAQ (reference sequence). V lost 3 bases and J lost 5, with 15 bases in between. The CDR3 sequence is 15 residues long. The CDR3 DNA follows: TGTGCCAGCAGCTTTGGGGAACCCCTGAGAGATACGCAGTATTTT. Protein: CASSFGEPLRDTQYF.

There are many counts of this clonotype. The CDR3 region is CASSLGDVQFEAFF. In nucleotides, the CDR3 is TGTGCCAGCAGTTTAGGTGACGTGCAGTTTGAAGCTTTCTTT. V and J are TRBV28 and TRBJ1-1; D gene uncertain. V dropped 2 bases and J dropped 7 bases, with 14 bases sitting between them. This CDR3 spans 14 amino acids. Germline CDR1 reads MDHEN; CDR2 reads SYDVKM.

This clonotype was seen many times. The chain employs TRBV7-2 and TRBJ2-1, with 8 bases fitting TRBD2. CDR3 length equals 17 residues. V shed 2 bases and J 9 bases; nucleotides not matched to a gene: 15. CDR1 is SGHTA, CDR2 FQGNSA, per germline. The DNA of the CDR3 is TGTGCCAGCAGCTTAATTGTGGGACTAGTCACCCCAGTTGAGCAGTTCTTC. Amino acids: CASSLIVGLVTPVEQFF.

A few counts support this clonotype. The chain joins TRBV6-1 to TRBJ1-5, with a weak D call TRBD1 (5 bases). Germline V lookup: CDR1 MNHNS, CDR2 SASEGT. Trimming stripped 6 bases from V and 0 bases from J, with 12 bases between. The length of the CDR3 is 15 residues. The CDR3 coding sequence is TGTGCCAGCAGCTCCGACAGACTTAGCAATCAGCCCCAGCATTTT. It codes for CASSSDRLSNQPQHF.

This clonotype was found many times. The V gene is TRBV7-9, the J gene TRBJ2-1; D is unresolved. Germline V gives CDR1 SEHNR, CDR2 FQNEAQ (reference sequence). The CDR3 length is 12 residues. Trimming left V 3 bases short and J 9 bases short, with 9 bases between. The CDR3 bases are TGTGCCAGCAGCTTTAACTGGGTTGAGCAGTTCTTC. This sequence encodes CASSFNWVEQFF.

This clonotype was detected ten times or more. V gene TRBV7-2 combines with J gene TRBJ2-7; D not certain. V lost 5 bases to trimming and J lost 6 bases, with 20 bases between them. The germline V gene encodes CDR1 SGHTA and CDR2 FQGNSA. CDR3 length: 15 amino acids. DNA for the CDR3: TGTGCCAGCAGCAAAGAAGGGTCCCAGTCACGCGAGCAGTACTTC. It encodes CASSKEGSQSREQYF.